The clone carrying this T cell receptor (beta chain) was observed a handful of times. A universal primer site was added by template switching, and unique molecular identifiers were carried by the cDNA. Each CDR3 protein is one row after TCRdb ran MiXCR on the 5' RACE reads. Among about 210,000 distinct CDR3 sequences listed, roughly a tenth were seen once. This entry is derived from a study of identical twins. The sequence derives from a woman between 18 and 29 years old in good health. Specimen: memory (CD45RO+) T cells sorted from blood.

In DNA form, the CDR3 reads TGTGCCAGCAGCCCGTGGGGCAATCAGCCCCAGCATTTT. Its protein is CASSPWGNQPQHF. The chain employs TRBV7-9 and TRBJ1-5; D not resolved. The germline CDR1 and CDR2 sequences are SEHNR and FQNEAQ (reference sequence). V was trimmed by 5 bases and J by 2 bases, leaving 7 bases between them. The CDR3 runs to 13 residues.